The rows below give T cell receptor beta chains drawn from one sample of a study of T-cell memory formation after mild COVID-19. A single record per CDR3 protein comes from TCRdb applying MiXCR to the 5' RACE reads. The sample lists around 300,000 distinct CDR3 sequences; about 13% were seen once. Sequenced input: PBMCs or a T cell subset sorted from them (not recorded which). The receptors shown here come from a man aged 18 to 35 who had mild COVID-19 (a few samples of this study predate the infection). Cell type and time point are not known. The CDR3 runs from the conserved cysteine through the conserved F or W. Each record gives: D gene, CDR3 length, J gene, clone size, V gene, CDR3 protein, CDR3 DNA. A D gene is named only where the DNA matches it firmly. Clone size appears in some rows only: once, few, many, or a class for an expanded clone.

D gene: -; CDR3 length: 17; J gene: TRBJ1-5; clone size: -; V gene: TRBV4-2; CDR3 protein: CASSQDGDIGSNQPQHF; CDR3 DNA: TGTGCCAGCAGCCAAGATGGGGACATTGGGTCCAATCAGCCCCAGCATTTT
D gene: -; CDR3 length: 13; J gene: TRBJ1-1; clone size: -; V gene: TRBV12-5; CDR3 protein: CASGWGQNTEAFF; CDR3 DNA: TGTGCTAGTGGTTGGGGACAGAACACTGAAGCTTTCTTT
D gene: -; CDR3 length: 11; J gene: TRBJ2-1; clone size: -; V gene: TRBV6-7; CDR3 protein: CASSHPPEQFF; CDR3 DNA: TGTGCCAGCAGTCACCCCCCTGAGCAGTTCTTC
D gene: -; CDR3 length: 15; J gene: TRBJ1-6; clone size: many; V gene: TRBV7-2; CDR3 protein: CASSLTAVGDSPLHF; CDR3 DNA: TGTGCCAGCAGCTTAACGGCGGTTGGCGATTCACCCCTCCACTTT
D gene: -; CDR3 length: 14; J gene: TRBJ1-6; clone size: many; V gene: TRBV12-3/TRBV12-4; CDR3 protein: CASSLGRENSPLHF; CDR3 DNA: TGTGCCAGCAGTTTAGGCAGGGAGAATTCACCCCTCCACTTT
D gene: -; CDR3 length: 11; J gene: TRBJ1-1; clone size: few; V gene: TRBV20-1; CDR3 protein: CRGLGGTEAFF; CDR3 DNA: TGCAGGGGGCTTGGTGGCACTGAAGCTTTCTTT
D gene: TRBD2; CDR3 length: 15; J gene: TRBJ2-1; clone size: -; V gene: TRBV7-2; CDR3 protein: CASTVAGVIYNEQFF; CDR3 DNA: TGTGCCAGCACCGTAGCGGGGGTCATTTACAATGAGCAGTTCTTC
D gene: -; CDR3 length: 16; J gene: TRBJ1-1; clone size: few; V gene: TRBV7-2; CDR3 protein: CASSLDGWGGWEEAFF; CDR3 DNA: TGTGCCAGCAGCTTAGACGGTTGGGGGGGTTGGGAGGAAGCTTTCTTT
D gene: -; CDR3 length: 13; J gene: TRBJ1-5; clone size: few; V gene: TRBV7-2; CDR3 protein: CASSRQENQPQHF; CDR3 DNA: TGTGCCAGCAGTAGACAGGAAAATCAGCCCCAGCATTTT
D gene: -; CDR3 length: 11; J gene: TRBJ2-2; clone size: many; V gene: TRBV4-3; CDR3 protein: CAAGSTGELFF; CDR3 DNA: TGCGCCGCGGGGTCCACCGGGGAGCTGTTTTTT
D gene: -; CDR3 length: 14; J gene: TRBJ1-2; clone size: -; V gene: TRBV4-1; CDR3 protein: CASSQGRLNYGYTF; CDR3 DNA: TGCGCCAGCAGCCAGGGACGCCTTAACTATGGCTACACCTTC
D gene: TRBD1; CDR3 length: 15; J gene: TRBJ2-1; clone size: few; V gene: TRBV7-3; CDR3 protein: CASSLKGQAYNEQFF; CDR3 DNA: TGTGCCAGCAGCTTAAAGGGACAGGCCTACAATGAGCAGTTCTTC
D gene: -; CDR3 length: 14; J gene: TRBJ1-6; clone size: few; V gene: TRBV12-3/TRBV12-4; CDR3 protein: CASSLTLAKSPLHF; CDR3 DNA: TGTGCCAGCAGCCTTACCCTGGCCAAATCACCCCTCCACTTT
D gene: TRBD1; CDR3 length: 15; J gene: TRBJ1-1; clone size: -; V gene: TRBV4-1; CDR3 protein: CASSQDGTGVTEAFF; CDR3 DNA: TGCGCCAGCAGCCAAGATGGGACAGGGGTGACTGAAGCTTTCTTT
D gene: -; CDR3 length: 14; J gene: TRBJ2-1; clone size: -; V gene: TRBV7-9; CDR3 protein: CASSLVAGVKEQFF; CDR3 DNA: TGTGCCAGCAGCTTAGTCGCTGGGGTGAAGGAGCAGTTCTTC
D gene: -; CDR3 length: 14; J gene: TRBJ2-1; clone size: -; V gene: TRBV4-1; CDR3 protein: CASSQEPNYNEQFF; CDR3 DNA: TGCGCCAGCAGCCAAGAACCGAACTACAATGAGCAGTTCTTC
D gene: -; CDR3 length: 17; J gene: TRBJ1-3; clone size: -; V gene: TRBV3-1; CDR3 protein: CASSLLPPTATGNTIYF; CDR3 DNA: TGTGCCAGCAGCCTACTCCCCCCGACAGCCACTGGAAACACCATATATTTT
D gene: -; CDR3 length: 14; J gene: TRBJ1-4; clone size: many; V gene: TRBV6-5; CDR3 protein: CASSYSSQAQKLFF; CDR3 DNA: TGTGCCAGCAGTTACTCTAGCCAGGCCCAAAAACTGTTTTTT
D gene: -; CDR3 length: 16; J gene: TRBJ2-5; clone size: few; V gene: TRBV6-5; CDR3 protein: CASRGASAGTQETQYF; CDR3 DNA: TGTGCCAGCAGAGGGGCCTCCGCGGGGACTCAAGAGACCCAGTACTTC
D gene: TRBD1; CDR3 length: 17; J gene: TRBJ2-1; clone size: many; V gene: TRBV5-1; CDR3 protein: CASSLSGGLSSYNEQFF; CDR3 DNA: TGCGCCAGCAGCTTGTCAGGGGGCCTGAGCTCCTACAATGAGCAGTTCTTC
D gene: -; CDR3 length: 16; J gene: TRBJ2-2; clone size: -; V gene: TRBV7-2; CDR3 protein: CASSSPSGGGTGELFF; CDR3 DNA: TGTGCCAGCAGCTCCCCTTCTGGGGGCGGCACCGGGGAGCTGTTTTTT
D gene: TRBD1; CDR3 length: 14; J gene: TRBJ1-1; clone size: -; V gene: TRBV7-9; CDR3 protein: CASRWAGTGNEAFF; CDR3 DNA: TGTGCCAGCAGGTGGGCCGGGACAGGGAATGAAGCTTTCTTT
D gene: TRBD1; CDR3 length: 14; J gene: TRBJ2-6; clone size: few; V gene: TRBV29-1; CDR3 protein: CSVTGFSGANVLTF; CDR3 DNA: TGCAGCGTGACAGGGTTCTCTGGGGCCAACGTCCTGACTTTC
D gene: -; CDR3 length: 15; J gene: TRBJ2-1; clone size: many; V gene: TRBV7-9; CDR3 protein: CASSFLAGNRNEQFF; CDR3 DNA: TGTGCCAGCAGCTTTTTGGCGGGGAACCGCAATGAGCAGTTCTTC
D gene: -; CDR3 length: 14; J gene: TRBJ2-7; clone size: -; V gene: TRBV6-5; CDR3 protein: CASSYLGRNYEQYF; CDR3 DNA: TGTGCCAGCAGTTACTTGGGCAGAAACTACGAGCAGTACTTC
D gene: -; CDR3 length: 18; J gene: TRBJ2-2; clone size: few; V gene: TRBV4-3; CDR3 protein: CASSQDSGQGGFAGELFF; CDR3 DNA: TGCGCCAGCAGCCAAGATTCCGGGCAGGGGGGCTTCGCCGGGGAGCTGTTTTTT
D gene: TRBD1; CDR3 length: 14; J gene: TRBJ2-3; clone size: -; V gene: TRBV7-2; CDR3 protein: CASSLTGGAPTQYF; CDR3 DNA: TGTGCCAGCAGCTTAACAGGGGGCGCGCCTACGCAGTATTTT
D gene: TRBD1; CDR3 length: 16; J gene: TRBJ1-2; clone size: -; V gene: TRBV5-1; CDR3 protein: CASSVGGGQETYGYTF; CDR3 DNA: TGCGCCAGCAGCGTTGGAGGGGGACAGGAGACCTATGGCTACACCTTC
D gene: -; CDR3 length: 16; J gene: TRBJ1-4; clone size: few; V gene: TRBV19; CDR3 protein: CASSMPLHSYSEKLFF; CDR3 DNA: TGTGCCAGTAGTATGCCCCTTCACAGCTATTCCGAAAAACTGTTTTTT
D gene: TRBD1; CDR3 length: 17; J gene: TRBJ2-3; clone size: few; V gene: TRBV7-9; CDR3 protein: CASSLALMGTGTQTQYF; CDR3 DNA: TGTGCCAGCAGCTTAGCGCTCATGGGGACAGGGACGCAGACGCAGTATTTT
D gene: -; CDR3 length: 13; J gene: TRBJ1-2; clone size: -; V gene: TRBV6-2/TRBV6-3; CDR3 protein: CASSYPGPGGYTF; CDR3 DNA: TGTGCCAGCAGTTACCCGGGACCGGGTGGCTACACCTTC
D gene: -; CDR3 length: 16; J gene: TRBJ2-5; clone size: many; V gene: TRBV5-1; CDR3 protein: CASSLAHGEQGETQYF; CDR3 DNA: TGCGCCAGCAGCTTGGCCCATGGCGAACAGGGAGAGACCCAGTACTTC
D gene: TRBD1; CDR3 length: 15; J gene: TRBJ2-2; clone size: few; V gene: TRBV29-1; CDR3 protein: CSVGKQGFGTGELFF; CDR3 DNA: TGCAGCGTTGGCAAACAGGGGTTTGGCACCGGGGAGCTGTTTTTT
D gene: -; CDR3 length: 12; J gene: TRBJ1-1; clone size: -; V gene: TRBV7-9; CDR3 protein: CASRPWGVEAFF; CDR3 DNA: TGTGCCAGCAGACCGTGGGGGGTTGAAGCTTTCTTT
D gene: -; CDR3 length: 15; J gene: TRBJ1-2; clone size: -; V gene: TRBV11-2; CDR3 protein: CASRHALDTNYGYTF; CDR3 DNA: TGTGCCAGCAGACACGCCTTGGACACTAACTATGGCTACACCTTC
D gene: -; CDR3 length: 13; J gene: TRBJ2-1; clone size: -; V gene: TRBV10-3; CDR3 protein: CAIGRADYNEQFF; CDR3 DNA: TGTGCCATCGGGCGGGCCGACTACAATGAGCAGTTCTTC
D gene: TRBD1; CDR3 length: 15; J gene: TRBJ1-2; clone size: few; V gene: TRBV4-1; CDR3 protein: CASSLTRTGAYGYTF; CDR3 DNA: TGCGCCAGCAGCCTAACCCGGACAGGGGCCTATGGCTACACCTTC
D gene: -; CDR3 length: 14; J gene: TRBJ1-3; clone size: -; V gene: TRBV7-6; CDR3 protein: CASSSRAVGNTIYF; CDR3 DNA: TGTGCCAGCAGCTCCAGGGCAGTAGGAAACACCATATATTTT
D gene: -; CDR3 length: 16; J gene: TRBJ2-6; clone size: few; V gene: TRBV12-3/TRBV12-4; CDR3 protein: CASSFDGGSGANVLTF; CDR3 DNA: TGTGCCAGCAGTTTTGACGGGGGCTCTGGGGCCAACGTCCTGACTTTC
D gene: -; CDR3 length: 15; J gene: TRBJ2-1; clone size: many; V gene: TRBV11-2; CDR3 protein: CASSLVAPAGNEQFF; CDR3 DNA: TGTGCCAGCAGCTTAGTGGCGCCGGCTGGGAATGAGCAGTTCTTC
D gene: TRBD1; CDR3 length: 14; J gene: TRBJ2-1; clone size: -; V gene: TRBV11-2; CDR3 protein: CASSFTGAYNEQFF; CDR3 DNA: TGTGCCAGCAGCTTTACAGGGGCTTACAATGAGCAGTTCTTC